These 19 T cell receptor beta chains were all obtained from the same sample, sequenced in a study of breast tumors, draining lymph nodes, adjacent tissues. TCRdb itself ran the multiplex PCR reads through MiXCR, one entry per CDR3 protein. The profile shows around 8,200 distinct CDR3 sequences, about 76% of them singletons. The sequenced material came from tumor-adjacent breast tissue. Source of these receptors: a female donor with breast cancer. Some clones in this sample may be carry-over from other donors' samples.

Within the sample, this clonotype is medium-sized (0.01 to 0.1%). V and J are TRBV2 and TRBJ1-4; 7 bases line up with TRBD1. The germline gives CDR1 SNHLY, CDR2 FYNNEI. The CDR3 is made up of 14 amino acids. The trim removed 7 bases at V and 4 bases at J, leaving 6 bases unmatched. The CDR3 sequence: CASILDRLNEKLFF. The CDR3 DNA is TGTGCCAGCATATTGGACAGGCTTAATGAAAAACTGTTTTTT.

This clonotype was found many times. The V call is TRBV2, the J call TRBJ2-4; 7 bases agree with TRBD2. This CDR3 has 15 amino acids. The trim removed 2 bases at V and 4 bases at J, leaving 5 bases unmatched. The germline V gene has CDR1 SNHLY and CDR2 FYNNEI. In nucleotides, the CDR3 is TGTGCCAGCAGTGAAAGTGGGACTACAAAAAACATTCAGTACTTC. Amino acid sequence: CASSESGTTKNIQYF.

CDR3 coding DNA: TGTGCCAGCAGTGAGGACCCCACGGAGGAAAAACTGTTTTTT. This gives the protein CASSEDPTEEKLFF. The rearrangement joins TRBV2 to TRBJ1-4, with D uncertain. Looked up from germline, CDR1 is SNHLY and CDR2 is FYNNEI. V was cut by 3 bases and J by 8 bases, with 13 bases left in between. This CDR3 has 14 amino acids.

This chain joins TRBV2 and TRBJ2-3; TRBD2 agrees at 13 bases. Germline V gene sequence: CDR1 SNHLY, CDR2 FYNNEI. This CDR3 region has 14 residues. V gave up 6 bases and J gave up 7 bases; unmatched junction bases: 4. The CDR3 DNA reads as TGTGCCAGCAGGGGGACTAGCGGGGAGCATACGCAGTATTTT. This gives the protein CASRGTSGEHTQYF.

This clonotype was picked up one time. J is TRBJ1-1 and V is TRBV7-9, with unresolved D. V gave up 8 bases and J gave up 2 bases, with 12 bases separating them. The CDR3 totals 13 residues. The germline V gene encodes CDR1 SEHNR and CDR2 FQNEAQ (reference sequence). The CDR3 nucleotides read TGTGCCAGCTTGGACTTGGGTAACACTGAAGCTTTCTTT. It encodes CASLDLGNTEAFF.

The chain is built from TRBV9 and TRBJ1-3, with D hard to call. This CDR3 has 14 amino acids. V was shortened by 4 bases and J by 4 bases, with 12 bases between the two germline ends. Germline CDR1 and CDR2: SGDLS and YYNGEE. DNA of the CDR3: TGTGCCAGCAGCACGGGCACCCCAGGAAACACCATATATTTT. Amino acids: CASSTGTPGNTIYF.

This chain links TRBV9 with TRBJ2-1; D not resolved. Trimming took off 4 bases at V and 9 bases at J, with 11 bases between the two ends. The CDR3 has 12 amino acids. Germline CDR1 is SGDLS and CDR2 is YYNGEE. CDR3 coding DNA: TGTGCCAGCAGCCATTACGTGGGTGAGCAGTTCTTC. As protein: CASSHYVGEQFF.

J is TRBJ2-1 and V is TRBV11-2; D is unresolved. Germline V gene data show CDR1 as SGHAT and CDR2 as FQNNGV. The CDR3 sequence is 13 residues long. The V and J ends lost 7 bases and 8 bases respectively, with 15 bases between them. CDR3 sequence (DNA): TGTGCCAGCACGCAAAGTGGGGTAGATGAGCAGTTCTTC. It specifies CASTQSGVDEQFF.

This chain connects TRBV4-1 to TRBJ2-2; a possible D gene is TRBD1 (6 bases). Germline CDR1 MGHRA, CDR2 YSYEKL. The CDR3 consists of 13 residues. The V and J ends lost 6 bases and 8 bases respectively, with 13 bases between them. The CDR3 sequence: CASRQQGSGELFF. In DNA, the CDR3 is TGCGCCAGCAGACAACAGGGATCGGGGGAGCTGTTTTTT.

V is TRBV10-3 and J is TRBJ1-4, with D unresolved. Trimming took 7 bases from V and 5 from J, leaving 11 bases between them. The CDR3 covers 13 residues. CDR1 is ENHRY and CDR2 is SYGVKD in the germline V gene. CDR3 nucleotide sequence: TGTGCCATCAAGGGCAGCCTAAATGAAAAACTGTTTTTT. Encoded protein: CAIKGSLNEKLFF.

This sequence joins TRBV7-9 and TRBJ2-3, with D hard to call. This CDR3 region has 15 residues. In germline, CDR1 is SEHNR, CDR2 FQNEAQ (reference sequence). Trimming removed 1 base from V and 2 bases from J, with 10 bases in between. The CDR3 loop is CASSLGGINTDTQYF. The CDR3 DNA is TGTGCCAGCAGCTTAGGTGGGATAAACACAGATACGCAGTATTTT. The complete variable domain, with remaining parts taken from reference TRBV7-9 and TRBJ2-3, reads DTGVSQNPRHKITKRGQNVTFRCDPISEHNRLYWYRQTLGQGPEFLTYFQNEAQLEKSRLLSDRFSAERPKGSFSTLEIQRTEQGDSAMYLCASSLGGINTDTQYFGPGTRLTVL.

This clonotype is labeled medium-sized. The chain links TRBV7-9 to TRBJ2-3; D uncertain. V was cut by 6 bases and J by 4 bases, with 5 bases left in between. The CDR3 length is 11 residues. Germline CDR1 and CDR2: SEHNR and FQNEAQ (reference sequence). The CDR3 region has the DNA TGTGCCAGCAGAAGTGCAGATACGCAGTATTTT. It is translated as CASRSADTQYF.

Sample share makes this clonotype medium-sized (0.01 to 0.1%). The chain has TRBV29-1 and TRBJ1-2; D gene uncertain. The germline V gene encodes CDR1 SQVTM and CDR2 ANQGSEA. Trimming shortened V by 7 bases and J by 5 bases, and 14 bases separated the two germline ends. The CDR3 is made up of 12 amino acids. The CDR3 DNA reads TGCAGCGCCGTGGTGGTTCCTTATGGCTACACCTTC. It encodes CSAVVVPYGYTF.

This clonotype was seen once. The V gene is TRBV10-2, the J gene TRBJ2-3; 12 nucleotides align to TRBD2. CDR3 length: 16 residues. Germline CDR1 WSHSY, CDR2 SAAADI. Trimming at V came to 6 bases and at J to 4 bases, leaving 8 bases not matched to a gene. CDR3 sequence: CASRDPSGRAADTQYF. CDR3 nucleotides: TGCGCCAGCAGGGACCCTAGCGGGAGGGCCGCAGATACGCAGTATTTT.

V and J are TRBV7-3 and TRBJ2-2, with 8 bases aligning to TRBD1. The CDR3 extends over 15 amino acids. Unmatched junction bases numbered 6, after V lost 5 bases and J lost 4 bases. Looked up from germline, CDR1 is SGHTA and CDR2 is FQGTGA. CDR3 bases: TGTGCCAGCAGCACGACAGGGGCGGGCACCGGGGAGCTGTTTTTT. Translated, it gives CASSTTGAGTGELFF.

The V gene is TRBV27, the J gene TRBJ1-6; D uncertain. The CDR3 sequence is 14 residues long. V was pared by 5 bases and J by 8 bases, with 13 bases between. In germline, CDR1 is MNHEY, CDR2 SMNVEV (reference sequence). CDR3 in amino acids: CASSGLSMDSPLHF. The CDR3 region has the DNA TGTGCCAGCAGTGGACTCTCCATGGATTCACCCCTCCACTTT.

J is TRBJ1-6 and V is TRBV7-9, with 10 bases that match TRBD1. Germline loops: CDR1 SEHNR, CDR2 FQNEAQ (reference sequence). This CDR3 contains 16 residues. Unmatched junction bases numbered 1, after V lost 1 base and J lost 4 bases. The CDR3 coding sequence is TGTGCCAGCAGCTTAGGGGACAGGGGTTATAATTCACCCCTCCACTTT. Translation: CASSLGDRGYNSPLHF.

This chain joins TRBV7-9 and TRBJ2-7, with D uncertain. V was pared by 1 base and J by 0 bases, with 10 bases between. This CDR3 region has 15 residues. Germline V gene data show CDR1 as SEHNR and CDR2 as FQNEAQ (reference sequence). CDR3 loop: CASSLVSIGSYEQYF. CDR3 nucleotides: TGTGCCAGCAGCTTAGTTTCTATTGGCTCCTACGAGCAGTACTTC.

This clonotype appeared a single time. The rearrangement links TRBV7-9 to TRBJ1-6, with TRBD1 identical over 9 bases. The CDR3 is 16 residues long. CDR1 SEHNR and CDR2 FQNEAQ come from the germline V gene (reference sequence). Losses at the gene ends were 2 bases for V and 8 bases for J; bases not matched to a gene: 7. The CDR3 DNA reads TGTGCCAGCAGCTTAACACAGGGGGCGCTGGATTCACCCCTCCACTTT. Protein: CASSLTQGALDSPLHF. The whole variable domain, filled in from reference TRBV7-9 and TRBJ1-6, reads DTGVSQNPRHKITKRGQNVTFRCDPISEHNRLYWYRQTLGQGPEFLTYFQNEAQLEKSRLLSDRFSAERPKGSFSTLEIQRTEQGDSAMYLCASSLTQGALDSPLHFGNGTRLTVT.